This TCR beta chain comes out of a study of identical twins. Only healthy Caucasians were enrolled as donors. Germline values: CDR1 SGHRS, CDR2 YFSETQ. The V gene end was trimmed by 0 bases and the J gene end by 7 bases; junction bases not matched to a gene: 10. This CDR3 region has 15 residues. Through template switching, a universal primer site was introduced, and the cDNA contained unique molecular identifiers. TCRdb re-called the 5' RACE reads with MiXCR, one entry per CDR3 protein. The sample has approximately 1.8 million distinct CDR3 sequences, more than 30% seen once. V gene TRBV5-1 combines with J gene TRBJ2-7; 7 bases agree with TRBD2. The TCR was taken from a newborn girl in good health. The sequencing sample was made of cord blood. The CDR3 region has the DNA TGCGCCAGCAGCTTGGGCCTAGCGGTCCACAATGAGCAGTACTTC. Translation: CASSLGLAVHNEQYF.